This record looks at one TCR beta chain sequence and its context. These data belong to a study of blood T cell repertoires in COVID-19. Study at large: COVID-19 samples collected from the United States, Italy and Spain covered acute and convalescent phases. T cells, B-cell-depleted T cells, or PBMCs supplied cDNA or gDNA.

Germline assignment: CDR1 SGHRS and CDR2 YFSETQ. The CDR3 covers 15 residues. The V and J ends lost 1 base and 5 bases respectively, with 15 bases between them. The authors' processing: Counts of nucleated cells, estimated from reference gene primer amplification, were obtained. Assay: immunoSEQ multiplex PCR; the TCRdb copy retains only in-frame clones and omits some. That table supplies the V and J calls and clone size; D and trimming were determined from the DNA. This sample yields tens of thousands of clones, of which roughly 84% are seen a single time; around 3.3% belongs to the top ten. The V gene is TRBV5-1, the J gene TRBJ2-5, with D tentatively TRBD1 (5 bases). The sample consisted of peripheral blood. The TCR originated in a man aged 50-59 years with acute or convalescent COVID-19. The CDR3, as DNA: TGCGCCAGCAGCTTGTCGGGCCTAGGGGCGGAGACCCAGTACTTC. Its translation: CASSLSGLGAETQYF. The whole variable domain, filled in from reference TRBV5-1 and TRBJ2-5, reads KAGVTQTPRYLIKTRGQQVTLSCSPISGHRSVSWYQQTPGQGLQFLFEYFSETQRNKGNFPGRFSGRQFSNSRSEMNVSTLELGDSALYLCASSLSGLGAETQYFGPGTRLLVL.